These 2 T cell receptor beta chains were sequenced from one sample in a study of cytomegalovirus exposure and HLA in healthy donors. In the PCR, 60 Vbeta and 13 Jbeta primers were used. The assay was immunoSEQ multiplex PCR, and TCRdb's table has in-frame clones only and misses some. The sample has roughly 180,000 clones; approximately 81% are singletons. The sample was PBMCs. Receptors were obtained from a male donor in good health and CMV-seronegative.

This chain joins TRBV4-1 and TRBJ1-5; the D is unclear. Germline loops: CDR1 MGHRA, CDR2 YSYEKL. The CDR3 contains 17 residues. V was trimmed by 0 bases and J by 4 bases, leaving 16 bases between them. Here the CDR3 reads CASSQDSPWESNQPQHF. In DNA form, the CDR3 reads TGCGCCAGCAGCCAAGATTCCCCATGGGAGAGTAATCAGCCCCAGCATTTT.

This clone was recorded only once. The chain recombines TRBV5-4 with TRBJ1-2, with no clear D. This CDR3 has 14 amino acids. V was shortened by 0 bases and J by 3 bases, with 9 bases between the two germline ends. Germline assignment: CDR1 SGHNT and CDR2 YYREEE (reference sequence). The CDR3 loop reads CASSLASGDYGYTF. The CDR3 DNA follows: TGTGCCAGCAGCTTGGCCTCAGGTGACTATGGCTACACCTTC.